This TCR beta chain was identified in a study of T cell responses to AZD1222 COVID-19 vaccine. As concerns this clone: What it binds is not known.

Study outcomes and limitations: Of the AZD1222 recipients, only 5 or 6 were seropositive at baseline.

The ends were cut back, 4 bases at V and 8 bases at J, with 14 bases in the middle. Germline V gives CDR1 SEHNR, CDR2 FQNEAQ (reference sequence). This CDR3 region has 13 residues. Produced via immunoSEQ multiplex PCR; TCRdb's table is partial and in-frame only. The table has some 150,000 clones, more than 85% seen once. The chain recombines TRBV7-9 with TRBJ1-2, with D possibly matching TRBD1 (5 bases). This receptor was identified in an adult in good health. Specimen: peripheral blood, collected on day 0 of AZD1222 vaccination. The CDR3 sequence: CASSSLEGTGYTF. The DNA for the CDR3 is TGTGCCAGCAGCTCACTCGAAGGGACCGGCTACACCTTC.